The 11 T cell receptor beta chains presented below share a single source sample, sequenced in a study of radiation and T cells in renal cell carcinoma. Treatment defined: 15 Gy SBRT to primary tumor, nephrectomy 4 weeks later. Assay: immunoSEQ multiplex PCR; the TCRdb copy retains only in-frame clones and omits some. The sample records around 20,000 clones, about 51% being singletons. This specimen consisted of tumor tissue, obtained from a patient whose treatment included radiotherapy and nephrectomy. Every receptor here comes from a woman between 50 and 59 years old with renal cell carcinoma.

The V and J genes are TRBV15 and TRBJ1-2; 8 nucleotides align to TRBD1. V trimming: 3 bases; J trimming: 3 bases; junction bases outside the gene matches: 9. The CDR3 runs to 16 residues. Germline V gene data show CDR1 as LNHNV and CDR2 as YYDKDF (reference sequence). The CDR3 region has the DNA TGTGCCACCAGCAGGGATCCAGGGGGCGGCTACTATGGCTACACCTTC. Translated: CATSRDPGGGYYGYTF.

This chain uses TRBV7-2 with TRBJ2-2; D may be TRBD1 (6 bases). Trimming took off 8 bases at V and 0 bases at J, with 7 bases between the two ends. The germline V gene has CDR1 SGHTA and CDR2 FQGNSA. The CDR3 runs to 13 residues. CDR3 in DNA: TGTGCCAGCGACAGGCCGAACACCGGGGAGCTGTTTTTT. Translation gives CASDRPNTGELFF.

The chain carries TRBV18 and TRBJ2-2; possibly TRBD2 for D (6 bases). The germline V gene has CDR1 KGHSH and CDR2 LQKENI. The V and J ends lost 3 bases and 3 bases respectively, with 20 bases between them. The CDR3 loop spans 18 amino acids. Here the CDR3 DNA reads TGTGCCAGCTCACCTTTTGGAGGGTCCGGAGTTGACACCGGGGAGCTGTTTTTT. Protein: CASSPFGGSGVDTGELFF.

This chain joins TRBV6-6 and TRBJ2-7; 9 nucleotides agree with TRBD1. Trimming at V came to 7 bases and at J to 5 bases, leaving 9 bases not matched to a gene. CDR1 and CDR2 (germline): MNHNY, SVGAGI (reference sequence). The CDR3 runs 14 residues. The CDR3 spells CASKTGQGSDEQYF. The CDR3 DNA sequence: TGTGCCAGCAAAACCGGACAGGGGTCCGACGAGCAGTACTTC.

This clone has only a few counts. The rearrangement joins TRBV4-3 to TRBJ1-3; D gene ambiguous. Germline V gene lookup returns CDR1 LGHNA and CDR2 YSLEER. The V and J ends lost 0 bases and 6 bases respectively, with 15 bases between them. CDR3 length: 16 amino acids. The CDR3 nucleotides are TGCGCCAGCAGCCAAGATCCCATCACCACGGAAAACACCATATATTTT. It is translated as CASSQDPITTENTIYF.

The chain carries TRBV7-2 and TRBJ2-4; no definite D call. Looked up from germline, CDR1 is SGHTA and CDR2 is FQGNSA. There are 14 residues in the CDR3. Between the trimmed V and J ends, which lost 0 bases and 1 base, there was a span of 4 bases. The CDR3 sequence: CASSLAGAKNIQYF. Here the CDR3 DNA reads TGTGCCAGCAGCTTAGCGGGGGCCAAAAACATTCAGTACTTC.

In this sample, this clone turned up a few times. The genes are TRBV7-2 and TRBJ2-1, with D hard to call. Trimming removed 3 bases from V and 1 base from J, with 10 bases in between. The germline V gene encodes CDR1 SGHTA and CDR2 FQGNSA. This CDR3 is 15 amino acids long. CDR3 amino acids: CASSFTQFSYNEQFF. The CDR3 DNA reads as TGTGCCAGCAGCTTTACACAGTTTTCCTACAATGAGCAGTTCTTC.

The V gene is TRBV30, the J gene TRBJ1-2, with D possibly being TRBD1 (5 bases). V was shortened by 2 bases and J by 3 bases, with 13 bases between the two germline ends. In germline, CDR1 is GTSNPN, CDR2 SVGIG (reference sequence). This CDR3 contains 14 residues. The CDR3 sequence is CAWSYAGQYYGYTF. In DNA, the CDR3 is TGTGCCTGGAGTTACGCTGGACAATACTATGGCTACACCTTC.

The genes are TRBV10-3 and TRBJ1-1; 9 bases fit TRBD1. Unmatched junction bases numbered 4, after V lost 4 bases and J lost 1 base. The CDR3 is 15 residues long. Germline V CDR1 and CDR2: ENHRY, SYGVKD. The CDR3 region has the DNA TGTGCCATCAGTGGGAGACAGGGGGGGAACACTGAAGCTTTCTTT. Translated, it gives CAISGRQGGNTEAFF.

The chain links TRBV4-3 to TRBJ1-6; tentative D call: TRBD1 (6 bases). The CDR3 covers 16 residues. V lost 0 bases and J 3 bases, leaving 9 bases between the germline ends. Germline values: CDR1 LGHNA, CDR2 YSLEER. The CDR3 is CASSQDMTGYNSPLHF. CDR3 in DNA: TGCGCCAGCAGCCAAGATATGACAGGCTATAATTCACCCCTCCACTTT.

This clone was observed a single time. In DNA form, the CDR3 reads TGCAGCGTTGAAGACGGACCCAATCAGCCCCAGCATTTT. As protein: CSVEDGPNQPQHF. The chain recombines TRBV29-1 with TRBJ1-5, with D unclear. Trimming removed 0 bases from V and 3 bases from J, with 6 bases in between. Germline V lookup: CDR1 SQVTM, CDR2 ANQGSEA. This CDR3 is built from 13 residues.